The 14 T cell receptor beta chains given below trace back to one sample, sequenced in a study of T-cell memory formation after mild COVID-19. TCRdb re-analysed the 5' RACE reads in MiXCR, keeping a single row per CDR3 protein. Counted here are 250,000 to 350,000 distinct CDR3 sequences, approximately 19% occurring once; the ten biggest clones make up around 21%. Sequencing used PBMCs or a T cell subset sorted from them (not recorded which). These receptors were obtained from a man aged 18 to 29 who had mild COVID-19 (a few samples of this study predate the infection). Cell type and time point are not known.

V usage is TRBV4-1 and J usage is TRBJ2-4, with D perhaps assigned TRBD1 or TRBD2 (6 bases each). Germline V lookup: CDR1 MGHRA, CDR2 YSYEKL. With 3 bases removed from V and 0 bases from J, the gap between germline ends came to 15 bases. The CDR3 extends over 17 amino acids. The CDR3 reads CASSQAQGGLAKNIQYF. The CDR3 bases are TGCGCCAGCAGCCAGGCTCAAGGGGGACTAGCCAAAAACATTCAGTACTTC.

The chain carries TRBV25-1 and TRBJ2-7; weak D call: TRBD1 (5 bases). Germline-derived CDR1 and CDR2 are MGHDK and SYGVNS. The CDR3 totals 11 residues. V lost 7 bases and J 3 bases, leaving 7 bases between the germline ends. The CDR3 DNA reads TGTGCCAGCACCCAGGGCTACGAGCAGTACTTC. Protein: CASTQGYEQYF.

V gene TRBV7-9 combines with J gene TRBJ2-5; TRBD2 is a possible D gene (5 bases). CDR1 is SEHNR and CDR2 is FQNEAQ in the germline V gene (reference sequence). The CDR3 runs to 13 residues. Trimming took off 7 bases at V and 5 bases at J, with 14 bases between the two ends. CDR3 loop: CASTPDSQETQYF. The CDR3 DNA reads TGTGCCAGCACACCGGACTCCCAGGAGACCCAGTACTTC.

This clonotype was seen more than once but under ten times. This rearrangement joins TRBV5-1 to TRBJ1-2; TRBD1 is a possible D gene (6 bases). Germline V gene data show CDR1 as SGHRS and CDR2 as YFSETQ. V lost 2 bases, J lost 10 bases, and 15 bases lay in between. The CDR3 sequence is 13 residues long. CDR3 DNA sequence: TGCGCCAGCAGCTTAGCATCCAGGGGTATCTACACCTTC. It encodes CASSLASRGIYTF.

The chain recombines TRBV28 with TRBJ1-4, with D perhaps TRBD1 (6 bases). The CDR3 has 14 residues. Germline V gene lookup returns CDR1 MDHEN and CDR2 SYDVKM. Trimming stripped 7 bases from V and 5 bases from J, with 14 bases between. The CDR3 DNA is TGTGCCAGCAAAGAGACAGGTCCGAATGAAAAACTGTTTTTT. Translated: CASKETGPNEKLFF.

The V and J genes are TRBV5-1 and TRBJ1-1; perhaps TRBD1 as D (5 bases). From germline, CDR1 is SGHRS and CDR2 YFSETQ. The CDR3 is 16 amino acids. The ends were cut back, 4 bases at V and 3 bases at J, with 19 bases in the middle. CDR3 protein: CASSRSQGVGYTEAFF. In nucleotides, the CDR3 is TGCGCCAGCAGCCGTTCGCAGGGTGTTGGGTACACTGAAGCTTTCTTT. The whole variable domain, filled in from reference TRBV5-1 and TRBJ1-1, reads KAGVTQTPRYLIKTRGQQVTLSCSPISGHRSVSWYQQTPGQGLQFLFEYFSETQRNKGNFPGRFSGRQFSNSRSEMNVSTLELGDSALYLCASSRSQGVGYTEAFFGQGTRLTVV.

The CDR3 loop is CASSQGAAPTYEQYV. For the CDR3, the DNA is TGTGCCAGCAGCCAAGGGGCAGCTCCCACCTACGAGCAGTACGTC. The chain joins TRBV3-1 to TRBJ2-7, with D unresolved. Germline lookup yields CDR1 LGHDT and CDR2 YNNKEL (reference sequence). CDR3 length: 15 residues. Trimming left V 1 base short and J 2 bases short, with 12 bases between.

This clonotype was recorded many times. The CDR3 is CATSDLGPGNTGELFF. DNA for the CDR3: TGTGCCACCAGTGATCTAGGCCCCGGGAACACCGGGGAGCTGTTTTTT. V and J are TRBV24-1 and TRBJ2-2; D ambiguous. The V gene's germline CDR1 is KGHDR and CDR2 SFDVKD. V was clipped by 3 bases and J by 1 base, with 11 bases between them. The CDR3 sequence is 16 residues long.

The gene calls are TRBV20-1 and TRBJ2-1; tentatively, D is TRBD2 (6 bases). The CDR3 has 15 amino acids. V was pared by 4 bases and J by 3 bases, with 16 bases between. Germline V gene data show CDR1 as DFQATT and CDR2 as SNEGSKA (reference sequence). CDR3 DNA: TGCAGTGCTACCACTCTAGCGTGGGTCTACAATGAGCAGTTCTTC. Its protein product is CSATTLAWVYNEQFF.

This clonotype was seen a few times. The gene calls are TRBV7-9 and TRBJ2-7; D possibly corresponds to TRBD1 (5 bases). In germline, CDR1 is SEHNR, CDR2 FQNEAQ (reference sequence). Trimming left V 4 bases short and J 0 bases short, with 10 bases between. There are 14 residues in the CDR3. CDR3 sequence reads: CASSSTVPSYEQYF. CDR3 coding DNA: TGTGCCAGCAGCTCGACAGTCCCCTCCTACGAGCAGTACTTC.

This clonotype was detected a few times. This rearrangement joins TRBV12-3 or TRBV12-4 to TRBJ2-7; 8 bases line up with TRBD1. The CDR3 sequence is 16 residues long. J lost 2 bases, V lost 6 bases, and 12 bases had no gene match. The chain's CDR3 is CASSPESGQVTYEQYF. CDR3 sequence (DNA): TGTGCCAGCAGCCCCGAGTCGGGACAGGTGACCTACGAGCAGTACTTC.

This chain uses TRBV10-2 with TRBJ1-1, with D possibly matching TRBD1 (6 bases). From germline, CDR1 is WSHSY and CDR2 SAAADI. V was clipped by 7 bases and J by 7 bases, with 16 bases between them. This CDR3 comprises 13 residues. The CDR3 loop is CASIGDKVGEAFF. The CDR3 DNA is TGCGCCAGCATTGGGGACAAGGTGGGTGAAGCTTTCTTT.

The rearrangement joins TRBV7-2 to TRBJ1-2; TRBD1 agrees at 12 bases. Germline V gene lookup returns CDR1 SGHTA and CDR2 FQGNSA. The V segment lost 4 bases and the J segment 8 bases; nucleotides outside the gene matches: 8. CDR3 size: 15 residues. CDR3 loop: CASSWGGQGARGYTF. The CDR3 DNA is TGTGCCAGCAGCTGGGGGGGACAGGGGGCGCGAGGCTACACCTTC.

The CDR3: CASSLAGRGETQYF. As DNA, the CDR3 is TGTGCCAGCAGCTTAGCTGGCAGGGGGGAGACCCAGTACTTC. The chain uses TRBV7-2 and TRBJ2-5; 7 bases align to TRBD1. This CDR3 is built from 14 residues. Germline V lookup: CDR1 SGHTA, CDR2 FQGNSA. With V trimmed by 0 bases and J by 5 bases, 3 bases remained unmatched.